A single sample is the source of the 24 T cell receptor beta chains below, sequenced in a study of glioma-infiltrating T cells. TCR alpha and beta CDR3 regions were amplified from RNA using iRepertoire nested multiplex PCR. TCRdb reprocessed the multiplex PCR reads via MiXCR and lists one record per CDR3 protein. The table shows fewer than 200,000 distinct CDR3 sequences, with roughly 32% occurring only once. The sample was glioma tissue, nonneoplastic brain tissue, or PBMCs (not recorded which). The receptors stem from a human donor with low-grade glioma or glioblastoma, undergoing nonglioma brain surgery, or in good health (not recorded which).

Many counts were recorded for this clonotype. The rearrangement links TRBV29-1 to TRBJ1-2; TRBD1 matches at 7 bases. The V gene's germline CDR1 is SQVTM and CDR2 ANQGSEA. Losses at the gene ends were 7 bases for V and 0 bases for J; bases not matched to a gene: 8. The CDR3 loop spans 14 amino acids. DNA of the CDR3: TGCAGCGATTCGGACAGGCGAACTAACTATGGCTACACCTTC. It encodes CSDSDRRTNYGYTF.

This chain links TRBV5-1 with TRBJ2-2, with 8 bases aligning to TRBD2. V gave up 2 bases and J gave up 5 bases; unmatched junction bases: 5. In germline, CDR1 is SGHRS, CDR2 YFSETQ. CDR3 size: 15 residues. The CDR3 loop reads CASSLAGEGTGELFF. The CDR3 region has the DNA TGCGCCAGCAGCTTAGCGGGAGAGGGTACCGGGGAGCTGTTTTTT.

V usage is TRBV27 and J usage is TRBJ2-2, with D tentatively TRBD2 (5 bases). The length of the CDR3 is 14 residues. CDR1 MNHEY and CDR2 SMNVEV come from the germline V gene (reference sequence). CDR3 protein: CAGRTSDSAGELFF. As DNA, the CDR3 is TGTGCAGGCAGAACGTCGGACTCAGCCGGGGAGCTGTTTTTT.

V usage is TRBV20-1 and J usage is TRBJ2-3; 11 bases are shared with TRBD1. V lost 5 bases to trimming and J lost 4 bases; unmatched junction nucleotides: 5. The CDR3 has 14 residues. Germline V gene data show CDR1 as DFQATT and CDR2 as SNEGSKA (reference sequence). The CDR3 loop is CSAFPGQGADTQYF. In nucleotides, the CDR3 is TGCAGTGCTTTCCCGGGACAGGGGGCAGATACGCAGTATTTT.

Remarks on this clonotype: This clone may be a read error of a much larger clone one base away. Here the CDR3 DNA reads TGCGCCAGCAGCTGGCTAGCGGGGCTAGCGGTGACAGATGCGCAGTATTTT. It yields the protein CASSWLAGLAVTDAQYF. The rearrangement joins TRBV4-1 to TRBJ2-3; 9 nucleotides line up with TRBD2. The CDR3 loop spans 17 amino acids. Per germline, CDR1 MGHRA and CDR2 YSYEKL.

As concerns this clonotype: The junction departs from germline at one end; a sequencing error may be responsible. The chain uses TRBV11-2 and TRBJ2-1; 9 bases map to TRBD2. This CDR3 comprises 14 residues. Germline CDR1 is SGHAT and CDR2 is FQNNGV. DNA for the CDR3: TGTGCCAGCAGCTTGATAGCGGGAGAAAATGAGCAGCTCTTC. The encoded protein is CASSLIAGENEQLF.

This clonotype was seen repeatedly, ten times or more. The chain joins TRBV14 to TRBJ2-7, with unresolved D. The CDR3 spans 11 residues. Germline V lookup: CDR1 SGHDN, CDR2 FVKESK. V lost 3 bases and J 4 bases, leaving 4 bases between the germline ends. The DNA of the CDR3 is TGTGCCAGCAGCCAGCGTTACGAGCAGTACTTC. Residues: CASSQRYEQYF.

This clonotype was counted many times. The chain combines TRBV19 with TRBJ1-5, with D possibly being TRBD1 (5 bases). The V end lost 5 bases, the J end lost 8 bases, and 13 bases lay between the germline ends. This CDR3 comprises 13 residues. Germline lookup yields CDR1 LNHDA and CDR2 SQIVND (reference sequence). The CDR3 DNA sequence: TGTGCCAGTAGTTCCCAGGGATTTAAGCCCCAGCATTTT. Residues: CASSSQGFKPQHF.

The rearrangement links TRBV12-3 or TRBV12-4 to TRBJ2-7, with D tentatively TRBD1 (5 bases). The CDR3 spans 14 residues. With 3 bases removed from V and 4 bases from J, the gap between germline ends came to 13 bases. The CDR3 loop reads CASSFAGILYEQYF. CDR3 DNA sequence: TGTGCCAGCAGTTTCGCAGGGATTTTGTACGAGCAGTACTTC.

The CDR3 DNA follows: TGTGCCAGCCTACGCGGGACTAGTTTATCCACAGATACGCAGTATTTT. Its protein product is CASLRGTSLSTDTQYF. This chain links TRBV12-3 or TRBV12-4 with TRBJ2-3, with 8 bases fitting TRBD2. J lost 2 bases, V lost 8 bases, and 12 bases had no gene match. This CDR3 comprises 16 residues.

In its sample, this clonotype was seen a few times. The chain combines TRBV7-2 with TRBJ2-7; perhaps D is TRBD1 or TRBD2 (5 bases each). The CDR3 covers 15 residues. Per germline, CDR1 SGHTA and CDR2 FQGNSA. V lost 5 bases, J lost 7 bases, and 21 bases lay in between. CDR3 sequence (DNA): TGTGCCAGCAGCCCAGAGGGGCCGGAGTTATGGGAGCAGTACTTC. This translates into CASSPEGPELWEQYF.

In this sample, this clonotype turned up many times. J is TRBJ1-2 and V is TRBV7-2; 8 bases match TRBD1. There are 14 residues in the CDR3. Trimming at V came to 4 bases and at J to 4 bases, leaving 5 bases not matched to a gene. Germline V gene sequence: CDR1 SGHTA, CDR2 FQGNSA. The CDR3 is CASSSLDRAYGYTF. CDR3 DNA sequence: TGTGCCAGCAGCTCATTGGACAGGGCCTATGGCTACACCTTC.

This clonotype was recorded many times. The gene calls are TRBV20-1 and TRBJ1-1; TRBD1 matches at 8 bases. CDR3 length equals 15 residues. With V trimmed by 0 bases and J by 2 bases, 5 bases remained unmatched. CDR1 and CDR2 from the germline V gene are DFQATT and SNEGSKA (reference sequence). DNA for the CDR3: TGCAGTGCTAGAGACCAGGGGGCCCAAAACACTGAAGCTTTCTTT. It codes for CSARDQGAQNTEAFF.

The rearrangement joins TRBV6-6 to TRBJ2-3, with unresolved D. Germline values: CDR1 MNHNY, CDR2 SVGAGI (reference sequence). This CDR3 has 13 amino acids. V was trimmed by 8 bases and J by 1 base, leaving 10 bases between them. CDR3 bases: TGTGCCAGCTCACGGATGGGCACAGATACGCAGTATTTT. It codes for CASSRMGTDTQYF.

Ten or more counts support this clonotype. This chain joins TRBV2 and TRBJ2-2; D is perhaps TRBD1 or TRBD2 (5 bases each). Germline values: CDR1 SNHLY, CDR2 FYNNEI. V was clipped by 8 bases and J by 5 bases, with 15 bases between them. The CDR3 runs to 14 residues. The CDR3 is CASHGREGTGELFF. The CDR3 nucleotides are TGTGCCAGCCACGGGCGTGAGGGGACCGGGGAGCTGTTTTTT.

This clonotype was picked up many times. This chain connects TRBV6-2 or TRBV6-3 to TRBJ2-1; 9 bases agree with TRBD2. CDR3 size: 14 residues. Germline V gives CDR1 MNHEY, CDR2 SVGEGT. V trimming: 8 bases; J trimming: 5 bases; junction bases outside the gene matches: 7. CDR3 sequence (DNA): TGTGCCAGCCAGGTAGCGGGAGCCCACAATGAGCAGTTCTTC. Its translation: CASQVAGAHNEQFF.

This clonotype has at least ten counts. The rearrangement links TRBV6-1 to TRBJ1-3; tentative D call: TRBD1 (5 bases). Per the germline V gene, CDR1 is MNHNS and CDR2 is SASEGT. V gave up 5 bases and J gave up 2 bases, with 19 bases separating them. This CDR3 has 17 residues. The CDR3 sequence is CASSHQGEFRAGNTIYF. As DNA, the CDR3 is TGTGCCAGCAGTCATCAAGGGGAATTTCGAGCTGGAAACACCATATATTTT.

This chain connects TRBV18 to TRBJ2-3; 7 positions agree with TRBD1. The ends lost 2 bases at V and 1 base at J; junction bases unmatched: 6. Germline CDR1 and CDR2: KGHSH and LQKENI. The CDR3 totals 16 residues. The CDR3 protein is CASSPRGGFGTDTQYF. CDR3 bases: TGTGCCAGCTCACCAAGAGGGGGCTTTGGCACAGATACGCAGTATTTT. The full variable domain, its missing parts supplied by reference TRBV18 and TRBJ2-3, is NAGVMQNPRHLVRRRGQEARLRCSPMKGHSHVYWYRQLPEEGLKFMVYLQKENIIDESGMPKERFSAEFPKEGPSILRIQQVVRGDSAAYFCASSPRGGFGTDTQYFGPGTRLTVL.

This clonotype has only a few counts. Germline is not matched at one junction end, which may reflect a read error. The chain couples TRBV6-1 to TRBJ2-3; TRBD1 or TRBD2 may be the D gene (6 bases each). Germline-derived CDR1 and CDR2 are MNHNS and SASEGT. The CDR3 is made up of 14 amino acids. CDR3 bases: TGTGCCATCAGTGGGGGGCGAGGCACAGATACGCAGTATTTT. Protein: CAISGGRGTDTQYF.

The table lists this clonotype with a count of one. Possible read error: a much larger clone is one base away. V gene TRBV9 combines with J gene TRBJ1-1; tentative D call: TRBD1 (6 bases). Germline values: CDR1 SGDLS, CDR2 YYNGEE. CDR3 length: 17 residues. The CDR3 loop reads CASSPRPGALVNAEAFF. DNA for the CDR3: TGTGCCAGCAGCCCACGGCCGGGGGCGTTGGTGAACGCTGAAGCTTTCTTT.

The J gene is TRBJ2-1, the V gene TRBV18; D gene unclear. The CDR3 length is 16 residues. Trimming stripped 0 bases from V and 0 bases from J, with 9 bases between. Germline values: CDR1 KGHSH, CDR2 LQKENI. Here the CDR3 reads CASSPPGSSSYNEQFF. The CDR3 nucleotides read TGTGCCAGCTCACCACCGGGAAGTAGCTCCTACAATGAGCAGTTCTTC.

For this clonotype: One end of the junction is discordant with germline, which a read error may explain. The CDR3 bases are TGCAGTGCTAGGGGGGGGCTGAGCAATCGGCCCCAGCATTTT. This sequence encodes CSARGGLSNRPQHF. The chain combines TRBV20-1 with TRBJ1-5; the D gene is possibly TRBD1 (6 bases). CDR1 and CDR2 (germline): DFQATT, SNEGSKA (reference sequence). The CDR3 runs to 14 residues.

Turning to this clonotype: This likely comes from a read error, as the CDR3 has no conserved phenylalanine or tryptophan at its end. No DNA is shown, since the ends of the CDR3 on it are uncertain; the CDR3 is the one TCRdb lists. The CDR3 loop is CASSLLADYNEQCC. The V and J genes are TRBV6-6 and TRBJ2-1; the table's TRBD2 call for D was not verified on the DNA. The CDR3 is 14 amino acids in total, end residues counted. The V gene's germline CDR1 is MNHNY and CDR2 SVGAGI (reference sequence).

This clonotype was counted ten times or more. The chain combines TRBV28 with TRBJ2-5; D might be TRBD1 (5 bases). The CDR3 length is 17 residues. CDR1 is MDHEN and CDR2 is SYDVKM in the germline V gene. The V and J ends lost 5 bases and 0 bases respectively, with 19 bases between them. The CDR3 DNA follows: TGTGCCAGCAGTCCTCTCCACTACCGACAGTACCAAGAGACCCAGTACTTC. Its protein product is CASSPLHYRQYQETQYF.